The entry below describes one TCR beta chain. What it binds is unknown. This entry is derived from a study of cytomegalovirus exposure and HLA in healthy donors. The CDR3 has 14 residues. Trimming pared 5 bases from V and 5 bases from J, leaving 15 bases between. Germline values: CDR1 SGHTA, CDR2 FQGTGA. The PCR was carried out with 60 Vbeta primers and 13 Jbeta primers. Using immunoSEQ multiplex PCR, the repertoire was profiled, and TCRdb retains in-frame clones only, with some absent. The table lists about 110,000 clones, about 75% of them singletons. Study-wide findings and caveats: There were several of the most significant clusters that appeared linked to common viral pathogens in a later analysis. Association of some 18,000 TCR beta sequences with HLA alleles was found at 0.05 false discovery rate in a later analysis. Most likely, a cluster of highly shared sequence variants arose as a sequencing artifact.

The receptor comes from a male donor in good health and CMV-seropositive. The V gene is TRBV7-3, the J gene TRBJ1-1; D perhaps matches TRBD1 (6 bases). Material: PBMCs. The CDR3 sequence: CASSREGGITEAFF. The CDR3 nucleotides are TGTGCCAGCAGCCGCGAGGGGGGGATAACTGAAGCTTTCTTT.